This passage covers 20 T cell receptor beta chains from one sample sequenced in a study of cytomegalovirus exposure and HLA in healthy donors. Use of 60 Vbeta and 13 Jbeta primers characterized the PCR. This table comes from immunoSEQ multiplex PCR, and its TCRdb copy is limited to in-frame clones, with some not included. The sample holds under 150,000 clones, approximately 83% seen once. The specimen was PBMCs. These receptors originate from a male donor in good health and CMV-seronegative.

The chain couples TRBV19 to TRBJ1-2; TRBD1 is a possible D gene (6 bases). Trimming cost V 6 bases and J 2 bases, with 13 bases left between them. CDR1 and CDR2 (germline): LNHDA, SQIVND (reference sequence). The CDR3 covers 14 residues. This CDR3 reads CASSRDNKNYGYTF. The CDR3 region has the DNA TGTGCCAGTAGCCGGGACAACAAGAACTATGGCTACACCTTC.

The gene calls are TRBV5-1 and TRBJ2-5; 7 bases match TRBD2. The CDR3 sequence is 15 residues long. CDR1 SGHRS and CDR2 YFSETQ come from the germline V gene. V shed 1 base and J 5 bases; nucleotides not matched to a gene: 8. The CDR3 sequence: CASSLSGAGPETQYF. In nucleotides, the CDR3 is TGCGCCAGCAGCTTGAGCGGGGCGGGGCCGGAGACCCAGTACTTC.

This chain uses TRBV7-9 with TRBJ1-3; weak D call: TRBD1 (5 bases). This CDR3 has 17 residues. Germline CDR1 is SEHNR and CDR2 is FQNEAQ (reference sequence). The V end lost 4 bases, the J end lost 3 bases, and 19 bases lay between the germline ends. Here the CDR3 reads CASSSTFGAGYGNTIYF. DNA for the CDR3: TGTGCCAGCAGCTCGACATTTGGGGCAGGGTATGGAAACACCATATATTTT.

The chain's CDR3 is CASSRLAGYPDTQYF. The CDR3 DNA is TGTGCCAGCAGTCGACTAGCGGGATATCCAGATACGCAGTATTTT. This chain uses TRBV6-4 with TRBJ2-3, with 11 nucleotides matching TRBD2. The CDR3 spans 15 residues. Germline V gene lookup returns CDR1 MRHNA and CDR2 SNTAGT. Trimming cost V 5 bases and J 4 bases; bases outside gene matches: 5.

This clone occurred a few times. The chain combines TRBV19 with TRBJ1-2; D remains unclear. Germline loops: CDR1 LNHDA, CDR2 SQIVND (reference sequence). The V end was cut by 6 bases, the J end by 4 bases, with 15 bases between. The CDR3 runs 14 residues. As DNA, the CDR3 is TGTGCCAGTAGGTTTCCTGGGCCCTCCTATGGCTACACCTTC. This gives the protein CASRFPGPSYGYTF. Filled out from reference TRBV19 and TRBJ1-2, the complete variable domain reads DGGITQSPKYLFRKEGQNVTLSCEQNLNHDAMYWYRQDPGQGLRLIYYSQIVNDFQKGDIAEGYSVSREKKESFPLTVTSAQKNPTAFYLCASRFPGPSYGYTFGSGTRLTVV.

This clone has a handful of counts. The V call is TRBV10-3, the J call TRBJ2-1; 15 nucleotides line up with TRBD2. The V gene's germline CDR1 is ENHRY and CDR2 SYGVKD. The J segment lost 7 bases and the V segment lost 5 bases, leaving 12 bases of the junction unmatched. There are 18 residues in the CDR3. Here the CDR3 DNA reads TGTGCCATCAGTCCCGGGACTAGCGGGAGGCCCGCAAGGAATGAGCAGTTCTTC. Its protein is CAISPGTSGRPARNEQFF.

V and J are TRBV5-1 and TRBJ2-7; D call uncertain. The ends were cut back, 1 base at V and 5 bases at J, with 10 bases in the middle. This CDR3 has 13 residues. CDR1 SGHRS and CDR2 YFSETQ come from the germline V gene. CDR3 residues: CASSLTYGHEQYF. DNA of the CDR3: TGCGCCAGCAGCTTGACTTATGGGCACGAGCAGTACTTC.

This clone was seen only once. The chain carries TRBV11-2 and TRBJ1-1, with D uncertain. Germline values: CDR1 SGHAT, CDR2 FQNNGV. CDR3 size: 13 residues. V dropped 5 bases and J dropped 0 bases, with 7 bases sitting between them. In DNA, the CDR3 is TGTGCCAGCAGCAGGAGTATGAACACTGAAGCTTTCTTT. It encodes CASSRSMNTEAFF.

CDR3 in amino acids: CASSFASGPSYEQYF. DNA for the CDR3: TGTGCCAGCAGTTTTGCTAGCGGGCCTTCCTACGAGCAGTACTTC. The chain recombines TRBV27 with TRBJ2-7; TRBD2 agrees at 8 bases. The CDR3 covers 15 residues. Germline V gives CDR1 MNHEY, CDR2 SMNVEV (reference sequence). Germline trimming cut 3 bases from V and 1 base from J; bases unmatched to any gene: 5.

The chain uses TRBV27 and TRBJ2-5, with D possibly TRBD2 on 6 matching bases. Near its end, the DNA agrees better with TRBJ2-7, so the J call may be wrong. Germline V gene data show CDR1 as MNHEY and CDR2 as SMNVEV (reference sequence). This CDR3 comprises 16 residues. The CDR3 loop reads CASSQLGLPTIDEQYF. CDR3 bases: TGTGCCAGCAGTCAATTGGGACTTCCAACGATTGACGAGCAGTACTTC.

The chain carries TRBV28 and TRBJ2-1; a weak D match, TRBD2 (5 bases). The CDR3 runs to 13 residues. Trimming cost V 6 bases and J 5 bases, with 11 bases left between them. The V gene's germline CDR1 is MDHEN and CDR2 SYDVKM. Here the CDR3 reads CASRVATDNEQFF. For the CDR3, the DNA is TGTGCCAGCAGAGTAGCGACCGACAATGAGCAGTTCTTC.

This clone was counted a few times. CDR3 amino acids: CASSLAGQPQHF. The CDR3 nucleotides are TGTGCCAGCAGCTTAGCCGGTCAGCCCCAGCATTTT. The chain is built from TRBV7-2 and TRBJ1-5, with D uncertain. Germline V lookup: CDR1 SGHTA, CDR2 FQGNSA. This CDR3 is 12 amino acids long. V was trimmed by 0 bases and J by 6 bases, leaving 3 bases between them.

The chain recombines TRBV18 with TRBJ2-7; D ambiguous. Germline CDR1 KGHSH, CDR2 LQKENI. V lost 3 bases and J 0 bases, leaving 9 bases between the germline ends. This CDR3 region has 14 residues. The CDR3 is CASSPVDSSYEQYF. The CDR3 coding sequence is TGTGCCAGCTCACCGGTCGATAGCTCCTACGAGCAGTACTTC.

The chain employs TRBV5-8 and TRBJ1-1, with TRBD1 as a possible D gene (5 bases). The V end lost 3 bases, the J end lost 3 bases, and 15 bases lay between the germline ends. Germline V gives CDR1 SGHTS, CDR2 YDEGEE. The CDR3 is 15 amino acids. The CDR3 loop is CASSYTRGGDTEAFF. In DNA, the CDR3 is TGTGCCAGCAGCTATACACGGGGAGGGGACACTGAAGCTTTCTTT.

The DNA for the CDR3 is TGTGCCAGCAGTTTAGACTCTAGCGGGGGATTTAATGAGCAGTTCTTC. It yields the protein CASSLDSSGGFNEQFF. The rearrangement uses TRBV27 and TRBJ2-1; 10 positions agree with TRBD2. The CDR3 has 16 residues. Germline values: CDR1 MNHEY, CDR2 SMNVEV (reference sequence). The V and J ends lost 2 bases and 7 bases, in that order; junction bases with no gene match: 8.

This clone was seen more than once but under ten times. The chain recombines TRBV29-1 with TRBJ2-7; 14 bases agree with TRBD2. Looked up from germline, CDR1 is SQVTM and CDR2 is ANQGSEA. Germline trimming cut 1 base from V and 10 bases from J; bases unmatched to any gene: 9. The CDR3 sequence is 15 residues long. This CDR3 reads CSVEGTAGLAGGQYF. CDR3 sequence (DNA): TGCAGCGTTGAAGGGACAGCCGGACTAGCGGGAGGTCAGTACTTC.

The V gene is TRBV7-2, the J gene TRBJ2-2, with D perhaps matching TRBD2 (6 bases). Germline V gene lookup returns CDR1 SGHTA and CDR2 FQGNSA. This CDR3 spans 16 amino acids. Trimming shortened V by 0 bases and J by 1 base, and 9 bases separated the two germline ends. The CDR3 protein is CASSLASSGNTGELFF. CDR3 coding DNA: TGTGCCAGCAGCTTAGCGAGTAGCGGGAACACCGGGGAGCTGTTTTTT.

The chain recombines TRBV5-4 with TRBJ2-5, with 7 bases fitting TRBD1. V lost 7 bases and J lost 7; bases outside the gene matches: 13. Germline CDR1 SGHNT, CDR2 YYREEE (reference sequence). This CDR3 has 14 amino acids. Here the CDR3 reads CASVPQGGYGTQYF. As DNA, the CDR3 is TGTGCCAGCGTCCCTCAAGGGGGCTATGGGACCCAGTACTTC.

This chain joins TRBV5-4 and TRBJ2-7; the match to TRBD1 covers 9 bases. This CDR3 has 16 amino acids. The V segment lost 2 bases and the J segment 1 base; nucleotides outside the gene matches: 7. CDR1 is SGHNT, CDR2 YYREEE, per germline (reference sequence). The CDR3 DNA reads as TGTGCCAGCAGCTTCGCCTACAGGGGGCGTTCCTACGAGCAGTACTTC. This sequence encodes CASSFAYRGRSYEQYF.

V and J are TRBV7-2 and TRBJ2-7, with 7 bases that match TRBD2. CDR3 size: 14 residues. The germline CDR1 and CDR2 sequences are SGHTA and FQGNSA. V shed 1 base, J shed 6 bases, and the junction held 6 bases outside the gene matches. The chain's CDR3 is CASSLVGGSFEQYF. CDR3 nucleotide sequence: TGTGCCAGCAGCTTAGTAGGCGGGAGTTTCGAGCAGTACTTC.